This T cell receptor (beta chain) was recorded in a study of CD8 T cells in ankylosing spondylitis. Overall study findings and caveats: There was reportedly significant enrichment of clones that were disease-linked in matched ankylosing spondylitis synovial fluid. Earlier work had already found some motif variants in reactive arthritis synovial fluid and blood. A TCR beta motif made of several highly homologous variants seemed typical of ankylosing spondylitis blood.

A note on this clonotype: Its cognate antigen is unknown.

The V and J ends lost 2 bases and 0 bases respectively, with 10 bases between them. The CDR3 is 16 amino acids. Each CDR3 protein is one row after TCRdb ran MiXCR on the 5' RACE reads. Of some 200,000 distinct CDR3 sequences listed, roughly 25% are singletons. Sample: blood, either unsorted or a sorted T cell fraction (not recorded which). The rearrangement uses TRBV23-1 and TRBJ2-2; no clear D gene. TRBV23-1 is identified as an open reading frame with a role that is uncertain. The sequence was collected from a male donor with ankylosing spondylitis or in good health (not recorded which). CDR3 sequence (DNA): TGCGCCAGCAGTCAAAGGTCCCATTCGAACACCGGGGAGCTGTTTTTT. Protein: CASSQRSHSNTGELFF.